The rows below give T cell receptor beta chains drawn from one sample of a study of cytomegalovirus exposure and HLA in healthy donors. The assay was immunoSEQ multiplex PCR, and TCRdb's table has in-frame clones only and misses some. The sample has around 150,000 clones, roughly 80% seen once; the top ten hold 6.3%. The sample taken for sequencing was PBMCs. The receptors shown here come from a male donor in good health and CMV-seropositive. Both conserved end residues are part of each CDR3. Fields, in order: J gene, D gene, clone size, V gene, CDR3 protein, CDR3 DNA. The D gene is left open where the match is weak. Not every row has a clone size; where given, it reads once, few, many or a size class.

>TRBJ2-2|-|-|TRBV18
CASSPTANTGELFF
TGTGCCAGCTCGCCCACAGCGAACACCGGGGAGCTGTTTTTT
>TRBJ1-6|TRBD1|-|TRBV30
CAWSRQGASSSPLHF
TGTGCCTGGAGTCGTCAGGGGGCGAGCAGTTCACCCCTCCACTTT
>TRBJ2-3|TRBD1|-|TRBV11-3
CASSYQPRDRESTDTQYF
TGTGCCAGCAGCTACCAACCTCGGGACAGGGAGAGCACAGATACGCAGTATTTT
>TRBJ2-7|TRBD1|-|TRBV5-1
CASSGTGTYEQYF
TGCGCCAGCAGTGGGACAGGGACCTACGAGCAGTACTTC
>TRBJ2-7|TRBD2|-|TRBV7-2
CASSLTSGPTYEQYF
TGTGCCAGCAGCTTGACTAGCGGTCCGACCTACGAGCAGTACTTC
>TRBJ2-5|-|-|TRBV19
CASRGRGGETQYF
TGTGCCAGTAGAGGGAGGGGGGGAGAGACCCAGTACTTC
>TRBJ2-7|TRBD2|-|TRBV7-2
CASSLSREALYEQYF
TGTGCCAGCAGCTTATCGCGGGAGGCCCTCTACGAGCAGTACTTC
>TRBJ1-5|-|-|TRBV6-5
CASSPSGVHNQPQHF
TGTGCCAGCAGTCCCAGCGGGGTTCATAATCAGCCCCAGCATTTT
>TRBJ2-5|TRBD2|-|TRBV5-1
CASSFGTSGGRETQYF
TGCGCCAGCAGCTTCGGGACTAGCGGAGGGAGAGAGACCCAGTACTTC
>TRBJ1-4|-|-|TRBV5-1
CASRGLTNEKLFF
TGCGCCAGCAGGGGCCTAACTAATGAAAAACTGTTTTTT
>TRBJ2-7|-|few|TRBV27
CASSLSRQNYEQYF
TGTGCCAGCAGTTTATCGCGGCAGAACTACGAGCAGTACTTC
>TRBJ2-3|-|once|TRBV27
CASSLGEADTQYF
TGTGCCAGCAGTTTAGGGGAGGCAGATACGCAGTATTTT
>TRBJ1-2|TRBD1|-|TRBV19
CASSGTVMDYGYTF
TGTGCCAGTAGCGGGACAGTCATGGACTATGGCTACACCTTC
>TRBJ2-2|-|-|TRBV5-6
CASSGGTGAGELFF
TGTGCCAGCAGCGGGGGGACGGGGGCCGGGGAGCTGTTTTTT
>TRBJ1-4|TRBD1|-|TRBV4-1
CASSYRTGENEKLFF
TGCGCCAGCAGCTATAGGACAGGGGAAAATGAAAAACTGTTTTTT
>TRBJ2-5|-|-|TRBV5-1
CASYDSQETQYF
TGCGCCAGCTATGACAGCCAAGAGACCCAGTACTTC
>TRBJ1-6|TRBD1|-|TRBV5-4
CASSFLTGVNSPLHF
TGTGCCAGCAGCTTCCTGACAGGGGTTAATTCACCCCTCCACTTT
>TRBJ2-3|TRBD1|-|TRBV6-1
CASRAGQAGGDTQYF
TGTGCCAGCAGGGCCGGACAGGCGGGTGGAGATACGCAGTATTTT
>TRBJ2-3|-|-|TRBV27
CASSCRGAASTDTQYF
TGTGCCAGCAGTTGCCGGGGGGCCGCTAGCACAGATACGCAGTATTTT
>TRBJ1-4|-|-|TRBV18
CASSRSRTNEKLFF
TGTGCCAGCTCGAGATCCAGGACTAATGAAAAACTGTTTTTT
>TRBJ2-7|TRBD1|-|TRBV5-1
CASSLGTGGSLVREQYF
TGCGCCAGCAGCCTTGGGACAGGGGGCTCCCTCGTACGGGAGCAGTACTTC
>TRBJ2-7|-|-|TRBV9
CASSVEQDVEQYF
TGTGCCAGCAGCGTAGAACAGGACGTTGAGCAGTACTTC
>TRBJ1-5|-|-|TRBV7-2
CASSLGSYSNQPQHF
TGTGCCAGCAGCCTGGGCAGCTATAGCAATCAGCCCCAGCATTTT
>TRBJ2-1|-|-|TRBV7-6
CASSGRGGGLPNEQFF
TGTGCCAGCAGCGGGAGGGGGGGAGGTCTCCCCAATGAGCAGTTCTTC
>TRBJ1-4|-|-|TRBV5-1
CASSLNGGQDEKLFF
TGCGCCAGCAGCTTGAACGGGGGTCAAGATGAAAAACTGTTTTTT
>TRBJ1-1|TRBD1|-|TRBV7-9
CASSLGTANTEAFF
TGTGCCAGCAGCCTAGGGACAGCGAACACTGAAGCTTTCTTT